Presented here are 9 T cell receptor beta chains from one specimen sequenced in a study of response to subunit inactivated influenza vaccine. Via MiXCR, TCRdb re-called the RT-PCR reads, giving one row per CDR3 protein. The sample includes about half a million distinct CDR3 sequences, approximately 11% of them seen just once. This material consisted of PBMCs from blood, taken about 6 weeks after vaccination. These TCRs come from a man aged 50-59 years who received an inactivated influenza vaccine.

The table lists this clonotype with a few counts. V is TRBV29-1 and J is TRBJ2-5, with TRBD2 identical over 12 bases. The CDR3 length is 15 residues. The J segment lost 5 bases and the V segment lost 1 base, leaving 5 bases of the junction unmatched. Looked up from germline, CDR1 is SQVTM and CDR2 is ANQGSEA. CDR3 sequence: CSVEGTSGEQETQYF. In DNA form, the CDR3 reads TGCAGCGTTGAAGGGACTAGCGGGGAGCAGGAGACCCAGTACTTC.

This clonotype was detected a few times. The J gene is TRBJ2-7, the V gene TRBV10-2; no reliable D call. V was shortened by 4 bases and J by 3 bases, with 7 bases between the two germline ends. This CDR3 comprises 12 residues. The germline V gene has CDR1 WSHSY and CDR2 SAAADI. CDR3 DNA sequence: TGCGCCAGCAGTGGGCTTAACTACGAGCAGTACTTC. This sequence encodes CASSGLNYEQYF.

This clonotype showed up just a few times. The chain employs TRBV4-3 and TRBJ2-7; no clear D gene. V lost 3 bases to trimming and J lost 2 bases, with 14 bases between them. CDR1 is LGHNA, CDR2 YSLEER, per germline. The CDR3 extends over 15 amino acids. The CDR3 sequence: CASSHTPVGAYEQYF. The CDR3 DNA reads as TGCGCCAGCAGCCATACGCCGGTTGGGGCCTACGAGCAGTACTTC.

The V call is TRBV4-3, the J call TRBJ2-1, with TRBD1 matching 8 bases. Germline V CDR1 and CDR2: LGHNA, YSLEER. This CDR3 comprises 16 residues. V shed 0 bases, J shed 4 bases, and the junction held 5 bases outside the gene matches. The CDR3 reads CASSQDLGQGYNEQFF. CDR3 DNA: TGCGCCAGCAGCCAAGATCTCGGACAGGGTTACAATGAGCAGTTCTTC.

This clonotype was detected ten times or more. The CDR3 nucleotides read TGTGCCAGCAGTTACGTCAAGGCAGGGGGCACCGGGGAGCTGTTTTTT. Translated: CASSYVKAGGTGELFF. This chain links TRBV6-5 with TRBJ2-2; 7 bases agree with TRBD1. Germline trimming cut 2 bases from V and 4 bases from J; bases unmatched to any gene: 7. This CDR3 is built from 16 residues. Looked up from germline, CDR1 is MNHEY and CDR2 is SVGAGI.

This clonotype was counted only a few times. The chain employs TRBV5-5 and TRBJ1-3; D not resolved. This CDR3 has 15 residues. V was clipped by 1 base and J by 1 base, with 9 bases between them. The germline gives CDR1 SGHKS, CDR2 YYEKEE (reference sequence). The DNA of the CDR3 is TGTGCCAGCAGCTTGCCGGGAGCTTCTGGAAACACCATATATTTT. Translated: CASSLPGASGNTIYF.

V usage is TRBV12-3 or TRBV12-4 and J usage is TRBJ2-7; 10 nucleotides line up with TRBD1. The CDR3 has 22 amino acids. With V trimmed by 2 bases and J by 0 bases, 22 bases remained unmatched. This chain's CDR3 is CASSLKDGTGASGTSSSYEQYF. The CDR3 nucleotides are TGTGCCAGCAGTTTAAAGGACGGGACAGGGGCCTCCGGGACTTCAAGCTCCTACGAGCAGTACTTC.

The genes are TRBV24-1 and TRBJ2-3; 8 nucleotides align to TRBD2. V trimming: 3 bases; J trimming: 2 bases; junction bases outside the gene matches: 6. This CDR3 is built from 16 residues. The germline V gene encodes CDR1 KGHDR and CDR2 SFDVKD. The CDR3: CATSDMTGGHTDTQYF. The DNA for the CDR3 is TGTGCCACCAGTGATATGACGGGGGGGCACACAGATACGCAGTATTTT.

This clonotype was found a few times. The DNA is left out, because the CDR3 cannot be placed on it with certainty; the CDR3 is given as TCRdb lists it. V and J are TRBV24-1 and TRBJ1-2; TRBD1 was called by the table and not checked on the DNA. From its first to its last residue, the CDR3 has 15 amino acids. Germline V gene data show CDR1 as KGHDR and CDR2 as SFDVKD. The CDR3 here is CATSDFSGPDYGYTF.